In this sample, the clone carrying this T cell receptor beta chain turned up a few times. Antigen unknown. The entry originates in a study of T-cell reconstitution after alpha-beta-depleted transplantation in children. Study results and caveats: Newly produced T cells mostly provided counts and TCRbeta diversity after one year, as hyperexpanded clones declined. Expanded graft clones numbering several hundred reportedly gave rise to alpha-beta T cells about two months after transplant. Surviving recipient T cells and intrathymic progenitors accounted for some patients' high TCRbeta diversity at day 60.

For TCRbeta, the library was prepared with unique molecular identifiers. In TCRdb, the PCR reads were re-called with MiXCR into one record per CDR3 protein. This sample has 250,000 to 300,000 distinct CDR3 sequences; over 7.5% occur once, and the top ten carry about 9.1%. This CDR3 has 15 residues. V lost 2 bases to trimming and J lost 8 bases, with 13 bases between them. The germline V gene encodes CDR1 LGHDT and CDR2 YNNKEL (reference sequence). Sequencing used peripheral blood, obtained 360 days after TCRalphabeta/CD19-depleted stem cell transplant. This chain joins TRBV3-1 and TRBJ1-6; maybe TRBD1 (5 bases). This clonotype was obtained from a female patient aged 2 to 10 who had a stem cell transplant for Fanconi anemia, so the T cells may come from the graft donor. For the CDR3, the DNA is TGTGCCAGCAGCCAATGGGGCCACTCGCATTCACCCCTCCACTTT. It is translated as CASSQWGHSHSPLHF.